These 30 T cell receptor beta chains came from one sample sequenced in a study of OX40 agonist ivuxolimab in advanced cancers. Repertoires were generated with immunoSEQ multiplex PCR, while TCRdb's copy carries only in-frame clones and drops some. The table shows about 23,000 clones, with about four fifths occurring only once. Here the sequenced sample was CD4+ or CD8+ T cells sorted from blood, taken in a trial of the OX40 agonist ivuxolimab. All receptors come from an adult with an advanced solid tumor such as melanoma, head and neck, liver or kidney cancer.

The V gene is TRBV11-2, the J gene TRBJ1-5; possibly TRBD1 for D (5 bases). V lost 5 bases, J lost 9 bases, and 17 bases lay in between. The CDR3 runs to 14 residues. Germline V gene lookup returns CDR1 SGHAT and CDR2 FQNNGV. The CDR3 nucleotides are TGTGCCAGCAGCGTAGGCCAGGGTAGAGGGCCCCAGCATTTT. Translating it yields CASSVGQGRGPQHF.

The chain is built from TRBV6-6 and TRBJ2-7; tentatively, D is TRBD2 (5 bases). CDR1 MNHNY and CDR2 SVGAGI come from the germline V gene (reference sequence). The CDR3 contains 14 residues. Trimming removed 2 bases at V and 2 bases at J, with 10 bases between. The DNA of the CDR3 is TGTGCCAGCAGTTACGCCGACGGGGCCTACGAGCAGTACTTC. Protein: CASSYADGAYEQYF.

The chain uses TRBV7-2 and TRBJ2-1; D not resolved. Trimming removed 4 bases from V and 5 bases from J, with 9 bases in between. CDR3 size: 13 residues. Per the germline V gene, CDR1 is SGHTA and CDR2 is FQGNSA. CDR3 protein: CASSSWANNEQFF. CDR3 DNA: TGTGCCAGCAGCTCGTGGGCAAACAATGAGCAGTTCTTC.

The chain links TRBV30 to TRBJ2-1; D call uncertain. CDR3 size: 12 residues. Per the germline V gene, CDR1 is GTSNPN and CDR2 is SVGIG (reference sequence). Trimming left V 2 bases short and J 7 bases short, with 9 bases between. The CDR3 DNA sequence: TGTGCCTGGAGTTCCGGTACAAATGAGCAGTTCTTC. It is translated as CAWSSGTNEQFF.

V is TRBV5-1 and J is TRBJ2-3; D uncertain. Germline V gene data show CDR1 as SGHRS and CDR2 as YFSETQ. The CDR3 is 14 amino acids. V was cut by 4 bases and J by 2 bases, with 11 bases left in between. The CDR3 loop is CASSPGEITDTQYF. In DNA form, the CDR3 reads TGCGCCAGCAGCCCCGGCGAGATCACAGATACGCAGTATTTT.

The gene calls are TRBV13 and TRBJ2-2; D is uncertain. Trimming took 6 bases from V and 1 from J, leaving 6 bases between them. This CDR3 is built from 13 residues. CDR1 and CDR2 from the germline V gene are PRHDT and FYEKMQ (reference sequence). CDR3 residues: CASRPKNTGELFF. For the CDR3, the DNA is TGTGCCAGCAGACCCAAGAACACCGGGGAGCTGTTTTTT.

In its sample, this clone was seen a few times. The chain recombines TRBV30 with TRBJ2-2, with D unresolved. Trimming took off 1 base at V and 2 bases at J, with 8 bases between the two ends. The CDR3 spans 14 residues. CDR1 and CDR2 (germline): GTSNPN, SVGIG (reference sequence). CDR3: CAWSDRYNTGELFF. The CDR3 DNA sequence: TGTGCCTGGAGTGACCGATACAACACCGGGGAGCTGTTTTTT.

V gene TRBV6-1 combines with J gene TRBJ1-4; 9 positions agree with TRBD1. The V and J ends lost 6 bases and 5 bases, in that order; junction bases with no gene match: 4. The CDR3 length is 14 residues. CDR1 MNHNS and CDR2 SASEGT come from the germline V gene. This CDR3 reads CASRDRGWNEKLFF. The CDR3 DNA reads as TGTGCCAGCAGAGACAGGGGGTGGAATGAAAAACTGTTTTTT.

CDR3 region: CASSSEGGFYNEQFF. As DNA, the CDR3 is TGTGCCAGCAGCTCAGAGGGCGGTTTCTACAATGAGCAGTTCTTC. The genes are TRBV5-6 and TRBJ2-1; the D gene is possibly TRBD2 (5 bases). The CDR3 runs 15 residues. Looked up from germline, CDR1 is SGHDT and CDR2 is YYEEEE. Trimming stripped 3 bases from V and 3 bases from J, with 13 bases between.

The chain combines TRBV5-1 with TRBJ2-7, with 9 bases fitting TRBD1. In germline, CDR1 is SGHRS, CDR2 YFSETQ. The CDR3 runs to 15 residues. The junction had 10 bases not matched to a gene; V was cut back by 3 bases and J by 6 bases. The CDR3 here is CASSSQPGQGGEQYF. The CDR3 nucleotides are TGCGCCAGCAGCTCCCAGCCGGGACAGGGCGGCGAGCAGTACTTC.

V and J are TRBV2 and TRBJ2-2, with D possibly TRBD1 on 5 matching bases. The V end was cut by 7 bases, the J end by 0 bases, with 9 bases between. CDR3 length: 14 amino acids. In germline, CDR1 is SNHLY, CDR2 FYNNEI. The CDR3 protein is CASKDTANTGELFF. DNA of the CDR3: TGTGCCAGCAAGGACACCGCGAACACCGGGGAGCTGTTTTTT.

The V gene is TRBV6-5, the J gene TRBJ1-2; no clear D gene. The CDR3 sequence is 14 residues long. V was pared by 2 bases and J by 4 bases, with 11 bases between. Germline assignment: CDR1 MNHEY and CDR2 SVGAGI. Here the CDR3 DNA reads TGTGCCAGCAGTTACAGGAGCGGGCTCTATGGCTACACCTTC. It codes for CASSYRSGLYGYTF.

The chain joins TRBV7-7 to TRBJ2-5; D not certain. This CDR3 has 12 amino acids. The germline V gene has CDR1 SSHAT and CDR2 FNYEAQ (reference sequence). The CDR3 reads CAAGQHGETQYF. The CDR3 DNA reads as TGTGCTGCCGGGCAGCACGGGGAGACCCAGTACTTC.

This chain uses TRBV4-2 with TRBJ2-2; 8 nucleotides match TRBD2. Trimming removed 0 bases from V and 7 bases from J; junction bases left unmatched: 7. The CDR3 extends over 16 amino acids. Germline CDR1 is LGHNA and CDR2 is YNFKEQ. CDR3 sequence (DNA): TGTGCCAGCAGCCAAGAGGCGGGGGGACCGTACGGGGAGCTGTTTTTT. It codes for CASSQEAGGPYGELFF.

This clone turned up a few times. The genes are TRBV6-5 and TRBJ2-4, with D perhaps given as TRBD1 or TRBD2 (5 bases each). Trimming stripped 6 bases from V and 4 bases from J, with 10 bases between. The V gene's germline CDR1 is MNHEY and CDR2 SVGAGI. The CDR3 length is 13 residues. CDR3 loop: CASSRDRKNIQYF. The CDR3 DNA is TGTGCCAGCAGCCGGGACCGGAAAAACATTCAGTACTTC.

This rearrangement joins TRBV4-2 to TRBJ2-5, with TRBD1 identical over 11 bases. The J call may be faulty, since TRBJ2-7 better matches the DNA end. The CDR3 is 15 residues long. Germline lookup yields CDR1 LGHNA and CDR2 YNFKEQ. The CDR3 protein is CASSQGQGGSYEQYF. CDR3 DNA: TGTGCCAGCAGCCAGGGACAGGGGGGCTCCTACGAGCAGTACTTC.

This clone was counted a few times. This chain connects TRBV28 to TRBJ2-3; perhaps TRBD1 as D (5 bases). V lost 2 bases to trimming and J lost 6 bases, with 9 bases between them. Germline-derived CDR1 and CDR2 are MDHEN and SYDVKM. This CDR3 has 13 amino acids. As DNA, the CDR3 is TGTGCCAGCAGTTTAAGTGGGGCGGATACGCAGTATTTT. Encoded protein: CASSLSGADTQYF.

The rearrangement joins TRBV28 to TRBJ1-5; 10 nucleotides agree with TRBD1. Germline loops: CDR1 MDHEN, CDR2 SYDVKM. V gave up 6 bases and J gave up 4 bases; unmatched junction bases: 3. The CDR3 length is 14 residues. In DNA form, the CDR3 reads TGTGCCAGCAGACGGACAGGGGGGAATCAGCCCCAGCATTTT. It yields the protein CASRRTGGNQPQHF.

This chain links TRBV5-4 with TRBJ2-7; 10 bases agree with TRBD2. V gave up 6 bases and J gave up 3 bases; unmatched junction bases: 3. This CDR3 contains 13 residues. Germline assignment: CDR1 SGHNT and CDR2 YYREEE (reference sequence). CDR3 residues: CASKASGSYEQYF. The DNA of the CDR3 is TGTGCCAGCAAGGCTAGCGGGAGCTACGAGCAGTACTTC.

The gene calls are TRBV6-1 and TRBJ2-7; 9 positions agree with TRBD1. The junction had 10 bases not matched to a gene; V was cut back by 10 bases and J by 6 bases. The CDR3 spans 13 residues. Per germline, CDR1 MNHNS and CDR2 SASEGT. Here the CDR3 reads CATSRDREVEQYF. The CDR3, as DNA: TGTGCCACCTCCCGGGACAGGGAAGTCGAGCAGTACTTC.

The CDR3 protein is CASSSLWGAPMNTEAFF. The CDR3 bases are TGTGCCAGCAGTTCCTTATGGGGGGCACCCATGAACACTGAAGCTTTCTTT. The V call is TRBV27, the J call TRBJ1-1, with D possibly matching TRBD1 (6 bases). The germline CDR1 and CDR2 sequences are MNHEY and SMNVEV (reference sequence). The CDR3 is 17 residues long. V was pared by 4 bases and J by 0 bases, with 18 bases between.

The V gene is TRBV28, the J gene TRBJ2-2; 14 bases fit TRBD2. The CDR3 covers 18 residues. Losses at the gene ends were 2 bases for V and 5 bases for J; bases not matched to a gene: 7. CDR1 and CDR2 (germline): MDHEN, SYDVKM. CDR3 DNA: TGTGCCAGCAGTTTAGGAGGACTAGCGGGGGGATTGACCGGGGAGCTGTTTTTT. This gives the protein CASSLGGLAGGLTGELFF.

The genes are TRBV6-6 and TRBJ1-1, with D perhaps TRBD1 (5 bases). The CDR3 loop spans 14 amino acids. Germline CDR1 and CDR2: MNHNY and SVGAGI (reference sequence). V was trimmed by 0 bases and J by 10 bases, leaving 15 bases between them. Written as DNA, the CDR3 is TGTGCCAGCAGTTACTCGCAATCGGGGGGGGGAGCTTTCTTT. Its translation: CASSYSQSGGGAFF.

Notes on this clone: A read error may account for a junction end that differs from germline. The rearrangement uses TRBV5-5 and TRBJ2-1; 14 nucleotides match TRBD2. The CDR3 is 18 amino acids. Germline V gene data show CDR1 as SGHKS and CDR2 as YYEKEE (reference sequence). Here the CDR3 reads CANSPRLAGGGSYNEQFF. The CDR3 DNA reads as TGTGCCAACAGCCCGAGACTAGCGGGAGGGGGCTCCTACAATGAGCAGTTCTTC.

This clone was seen a single time. Other DNA variants within this sample encode the same CDR3. This sequence joins TRBV2 and TRBJ1-1, with D possibly matching TRBD1 (6 bases). CDR1 and CDR2 (germline): SNHLY, FYNNEI. Trimming removed 6 bases from V and 1 base from J, with 15 bases in between. The CDR3 is made up of 15 amino acids. CDR3 sequence reads: CASSERRTANTEAFF. CDR3 nucleotide sequence: TGTGCCAGCAGCGAAAGGAGGACAGCGAACACTGAAGCTTTCTTT.

The chain joins TRBV27 to TRBJ1-2; D is uncertain. Germline V CDR1 and CDR2: MNHEY, SMNVEV (reference sequence). V was cut by 5 bases and J by 4 bases, with 11 bases left in between. The CDR3 has 13 amino acids. CDR3 region: CASSLLGSYGYTF. The CDR3 nucleotides read TGTGCCAGCAGTCTCCTAGGGAGCTATGGCTACACCTTC.

V usage is TRBV5-4 and J usage is TRBJ1-2; tentatively, D is TRBD1 (6 bases). CDR3 length: 14 amino acids. In germline, CDR1 is SGHNT, CDR2 YYREEE (reference sequence). Trimming took 4 bases from V and 6 from J, leaving 16 bases between them. CDR3 in DNA: TGTGCCAGCAGCGGCGGGACACAAGTTCATGGCTACACCTTC. Its translation: CASSGGTQVHGYTF.

In its sample, this clone was seen a few times. CDR3 DNA sequence: TGCGCCAGCAGCCAAGTCAGGGATACCTATGGCTACACCTTC. As protein: CASSQVRDTYGYTF. The rearrangement joins TRBV4-3 to TRBJ1-2; tentatively, D is TRBD1 (5 bases). The germline CDR1 and CDR2 sequences are LGHNA and YSLEER. V was pared by 1 base and J by 4 bases, with 10 bases between. The CDR3 contains 14 residues.

This chain links TRBV28 with TRBJ2-7; 8 positions agree with TRBD1. This CDR3 has 15 amino acids. Per germline, CDR1 MDHEN and CDR2 SYDVKM. The V and J ends lost 6 bases and 3 bases, in that order; junction bases with no gene match: 10. The CDR3 DNA reads TGTGCCAGCAGCTCAAGGACAGGGACTCTCTACGAGCAGTACTTC. Its protein is CASSSRTGTLYEQYF.

The chain combines TRBV7-2 with TRBJ2-2, with D hard to call. Trimming took 5 bases from V and 2 from J, leaving 18 bases between them. There are 17 residues in the CDR3. In germline, CDR1 is SGHTA, CDR2 FQGNSA. The CDR3 loop reads CASSPPSGWRNTGELFF. DNA of the CDR3: TGTGCCAGCAGCCCCCCATCCGGGTGGCGAAACACCGGGGAGCTGTTTTTT.